This TCR beta chain originates from a study of cytomegalovirus exposure and HLA in healthy donors. Primers: 60 Vbeta forward and 13 Jbeta reverse. TCRdb's copy holds only in-frame clones and misses some; the assay was immunoSEQ multiplex PCR. The sample shows 240,000 or so clones, 82% of them seen only once. Trimming pared 7 bases from V and 2 bases from J, leaving 11 bases between. The germline V gene encodes CDR1 SQVTM and CDR2 ANQGSEA. The CDR3 is 12 residues long. The V gene is TRBV29-1, the J gene TRBJ2-5; D remains ambiguous. This sequence was found in a woman in her thirties or forties in good health and CMV-seropositive. Source material: PBMCs. The CDR3 protein is CSAQSSQETQYF. The CDR3 DNA is TGCAGCGCCCAGTCCAGTCAAGAGACCCAGTACTTC.